This is a list of T cell receptor beta chains from one sample in a study of shared clonotypes between healthy human individuals. Assay used: immunoSEQ multiplex PCR; TCRdb lists only in-frame clones, some missing. The sample yields more than 2 million clones, 85% to 95% seen once. The material sequenced was naive CD4+ T cells sorted from blood. The receptors were sampled from a young man in good health. Both conserved end residues are part of each CDR3. The order of the fields is V gene, CDR3 protein.

>TRBV5-5
CASSLGGVGTGNSPLHF
>TRBV2
CASSEAGTTNEKLFF
>TRBV28
CASSFLDNYGYTF
>TRBV5-1
CASSLAGLNTGELFF
>TRBV9
CASSGAFRGTDTQYF
>TRBV7-9
CASSLPDRRYNEQFF
>TRBV28
CASTTEGKGIGAEAFF
>TRBV6-6
CASSYLASGSQNTQYF
>TRBV4-3
CASSQPGTMSGELFF
>TRBV2
CASRGLAVPDTQYF
>TRBV5-1
CASSLADGNYGYTF
>TRBV9
CASSPRTGYQETQYF
>TRBV6-1
CASSSSTPRGYGYTF
>TRBV18
CASSHGQVQSYEQYF
>TRBV28
CASSLGGVQYEQYF
>TRBV6-4
CASSATGQGASGYTF
>TRBV6-4
CASSDPPAGMRLGEQFF
>TRBV27
CASSPQWDALRGEQYF
>TRBV30
CAWGPTYEQYF
>TRBV7-2
CASSLPSGANVLTF
>TRBV4-3
CASSQVNSMTDTQYF
>TRBV27
CASSTVGSTSYEQYF